The 9 T cell receptor beta chains below all came from one sample that was sequenced in a study of cytomegalovirus exposure and HLA in healthy donors. Amplification used 60 Vbeta primers and 13 Jbeta primers. The assay was immunoSEQ multiplex PCR, and TCRdb's table has in-frame clones only and misses some. The data contain a few hundred thousand clones, 70% to 85% of them seen just once; the ten biggest clones take up over 0.5%. Specimen: PBMCs. The receptors here all came from a woman aged 40 to 50 in good health and CMV-seronegative.

The chain recombines TRBV15 with TRBJ2-7; possibly TRBD2 for D (6 bases). V lost 4 bases and J lost 4, with 11 bases in between. Looked up from germline, CDR1 is LNHNV and CDR2 is YYDKDF (reference sequence). The CDR3 has 13 amino acids. The CDR3 protein is CATSTAGLYEQYF. In nucleotides, the CDR3 is TGTGCCACCAGCACGGCGGGGCTTTACGAGCAGTACTTC.

The rearrangement links TRBV28 to TRBJ2-7, with 7 bases matching TRBD1. Germline loops: CDR1 MDHEN, CDR2 SYDVKM. This CDR3 is 14 amino acids long. Unmatched junction bases numbered 8, after V lost 6 bases and J lost 3 bases. CDR3 bases: TGTGCCAGCAGCCCCCCGGGACAGCTCTACGAGCAGTACTTC. It codes for CASSPPGQLYEQYF.

The chain combines TRBV19 with TRBJ1-2, with a possible D match to TRBD1 (6 bases). The CDR3 runs 14 residues. CDR1 and CDR2 (germline): LNHDA, SQIVND (reference sequence). Trimming stripped 9 bases from V and 0 bases from J, with 14 bases between. The CDR3 loop is CASLERQANYGYTF. CDR3 DNA sequence: TGTGCCAGCCTCGAACGACAGGCTAACTATGGCTACACCTTC.

This chain connects TRBV7-9 to TRBJ1-4; a possible D gene is TRBD1 (5 bases). Germline V gene sequence: CDR1 SEHNR, CDR2 FQNEAQ (reference sequence). The V gene lost 5 bases and the J gene lost 4 bases, with 11 bases spanning the gap. CDR3 size: 14 residues. DNA for the CDR3: TGTGCCAGCAGCCTGACAGAATATAATGAAAAACTGTTTTTT. The encoded protein is CASSLTEYNEKLFF.

The V and J genes are TRBV9 and TRBJ1-1, with a weak D call TRBD1 (5 bases). The CDR3 is made up of 12 amino acids. Germline V gene sequence: CDR1 SGDLS, CDR2 YYNGEE. Between the trimmed V and J ends, which lost 3 bases and 6 bases, there was a span of 9 bases. CDR3 region: CASSAPGPEAFF. CDR3 DNA sequence: TGTGCCAGCAGCGCACCAGGGCCTGAAGCTTTCTTT.

The rearrangement joins TRBV5-1 to TRBJ1-6; D uncertain. V lost 0 bases to trimming and J lost 8 bases, with 6 bases between them. The germline V gene encodes CDR1 SGHRS and CDR2 YFSETQ. The CDR3 consists of 13 residues. The CDR3 reads CASSLGVDSPLHF. In DNA, the CDR3 is TGCGCCAGCAGCTTGGGCGTAGATTCACCCCTCCACTTT. The full variable domain, rest sourced from reference TRBV5-1 and TRBJ1-6, is KAGVTQTPRYLIKTRGQQVTLSCSPISGHRSVSWYQQTPGQGLQFLFEYFSETQRNKGNFPGRFSGRQFSNSRSEMNVSTLELGDSALYLCASSLGVDSPLHFGNGTRLTVT.

This CDR3 reads CATSRDQGSYNEQFF. Written as DNA, the CDR3 is TGTGCCACCAGCAGAGATCAGGGCTCCTACAATGAGCAGTTCTTC. J is TRBJ2-1 and V is TRBV15; D perhaps matches TRBD1 (5 bases). The CDR3 sequence is 15 residues long. CDR1 LNHNV and CDR2 YYDKDF come from the germline V gene (reference sequence). Trimming left V 0 bases short and J 0 bases short, with 6 bases between.

The genes are TRBV4-2 and TRBJ1-4; D is unresolved. The CDR3 contains 13 residues. Trimming shortened V by 0 bases and J by 8 bases, and 7 bases separated the two germline ends. Germline V lookup: CDR1 LGHNA, CDR2 YNFKEQ. The CDR3 region is CASSQDYGEKLFF. The CDR3 nucleotides are TGTGCCAGCAGCCAAGATTACGGGGAAAAACTGTTTTTT.

This clone was seen only a few times. The V and J genes are TRBV2 and TRBJ2-2, with TRBD2 matching 16 bases. This CDR3 comprises 19 residues. V shed 4 bases and J 1 base; nucleotides not matched to a gene: 6. Per germline, CDR1 SNHLY and CDR2 FYNNEI. The CDR3 coding sequence is TGTGCCAGCAGTGGGGGACTAGCGGGGGGGAATAGGAACACCGGGGAGCTGTTTTTT. Translation: CASSGGLAGGNRNTGELFF.